Only a few counts were recorded for the clone carrying this T cell receptor (beta chain). Its target is unknown. Indicated treatment: oral pan-JAK inhibitor, 5-10 mg twice daily. This sample is part of a study of CD8+ T cells in alopecia areata. Overall study: Each of the treated patients was given oral tofacitinib, 5 to 10 mg twice daily, for moderate-to-severe alopecia areata. Severity scores in treated patients reflected the percentage of scalp affected. General study results and limits: Compared with normal scalp, lesional scalp had higher clonality and more expanded CD8+ clones. It was observed that many expanded lesional clones persisted in scalp and blood during tofacitinib.

The CDR3 length is 11 residues. Germline assignment: CDR1 GTSNPN and CDR2 SVGIG (reference sequence). V was shortened by 4 bases and J by 5 bases, with 5 bases between the two germline ends. Once RNA had been extracted, it was reverse transcribed into cDNA to act as the sequencing template. Assay used: immunoSEQ multiplex PCR; TCRdb lists only in-frame clones, some missing. The data hold 200,000 to 250,000 clones, with 35% to 45% observed a single time. The chain carries TRBV30 and TRBJ1-4; unclear D gene. This specimen consisted of CD4+ T cells sorted from blood, obtained at roughly week 30, from a patient treated with tofacitinib. The TCR sequence derives from a human donor with alopecia areata. CDR3 nucleotides: TGTGCCTGGAAAGGGAATGAAAAACTGTTTTTT. Translated, it gives CAWKGNEKLFF.